This entry lists 25 T cell receptor beta chains sequenced from one sample in a study of CD8+CD57+ T cells in acquired aplastic anemia. Genomic DNA, the template, was used for profiling of the TCR beta VDJ and CDR3. TCRdb itself ran the reads through MiXCR, one entry per CDR3 protein. The sample yields some 200,000 distinct CDR3 sequences, approximately 48% seen once. Those patients picked for sequencing had displayed CD8+CD57+ cell expansion on flow cytometry. The specimen was sorted CD4+, CD8+, or CD8+CD57+ T cells (not recorded which) from PBMCs. The source of these receptors is a human donor with aplastic anemia.

CDR3 DNA sequence: TGTGCTATCGCCAGCTTTACTTACTATGGCTACACCTTC. Amino acids: CAIASFTYYGYTF. The genes are TRBV2 and TRBJ1-2; D remains unclear. The CDR3 runs to 13 residues. From germline, CDR1 is SNHLY and CDR2 FYNNEI.

Points on this clonotype: Just one base apart from a much larger clone, this may be a read error. This likely comes from a read error, as the CDR3 has no conserved phenylalanine or tryptophan at its end. CDR3 coding DNA: TGTGCCAGCAGCTTTACACCGAACACCGGGGAGCTGTTTCTT. It yields the protein CASSFTPNTGELFL. The chain combines TRBV5-6 with TRBJ2-2; D is undetermined. Germline CDR1 reads SGHDT; CDR2 reads YYEEEE. This CDR3 is 14 amino acids long. The ends were cut back, 2 bases at V and 0 bases at J, with 5 bases in the middle.

This clonotype showed up just a few times. The chain uses TRBV5-1 and TRBJ1-1; 10 bases align to TRBD1. The CDR3 runs 15 residues. CDR1 is SGHRS and CDR2 is YFSETQ in the germline V gene. The trim removed 4 bases at V and 0 bases at J, leaving 3 bases unmatched. CDR3: CASSGGQGMNTEAFF. The CDR3 nucleotides are TGCGCCAGCAGCGGGGGACAGGGGATGAACACTGAAGCTTTCTTT.

This clonotype was observed many times. This rearrangement joins TRBV20-1 to TRBJ2-7; 11 bases map to TRBD2. The V and J ends lost 5 bases and 5 bases, in that order; junction bases with no gene match: 5. The V gene's germline CDR1 is DFQATT and CDR2 SNEGSKA (reference sequence). The CDR3 totals 13 residues. CDR3 sequence: CSALSGRADEQYF. Written as DNA, the CDR3 is TGCAGTGCTCTTAGCGGGAGGGCCGACGAGCAGTACTTC.

This clonotype was counted a few times. The chain carries TRBV15 and TRBJ1-6; 9 bases agree with TRBD1. V shed 4 bases and J 7 bases; nucleotides not matched to a gene: 11. The CDR3 is 17 residues long. Germline values: CDR1 LNHNV, CDR2 YYDKDF (reference sequence). In DNA, the CDR3 is TGTGCCACCAGCACCGGGACAGGGCGAACCGGGAATTCACCCCTCCACTTT. Its protein is CATSTGTGRTGNSPLHF.

The genes are TRBV25-1 and TRBJ2-3; TRBD2 is a possible D gene (6 bases). Trimming pared 5 bases from V and 13 bases from J, leaving 16 bases between. This CDR3 comprises 12 residues. CDR1 and CDR2 (germline): MGHDK, SYGVNS. This chain's CDR3 is CASSPTSLPEYF. CDR3 sequence (DNA): TGTGCCAGCAGTCCTACTAGCCTGCCGGAGTATTTT.

This chain uses TRBV19 with TRBJ1-2; possible D gene TRBD1, 5 bases. Germline assignment: CDR1 LNHDA and CDR2 SQIVND (reference sequence). Trimming took 6 bases from V and 4 from J, leaving 18 bases between them. The CDR3 spans 15 residues. The CDR3 region has the DNA TGTGCCAGTAGGCCCGACAGAGCCTTCCCCTATGGCTACACCTTC. Translating it yields CASRPDRAFPYGYTF.

This chain connects TRBV28 to TRBJ1-4, with 8 bases aligning to TRBD1. Germline V gene sequence: CDR1 MDHEN, CDR2 SYDVKM. Germline trimming cut 2 bases from V and 3 bases from J; bases unmatched to any gene: 2. CDR3 length: 15 residues. CDR3 DNA sequence: TGTGCCAGCAGTTTAGGACAGGGAGCTAATGAAAAACTGTTTTTT. Translated: CASSLGQGANEKLFF.

The chain recombines TRBV10-3 with TRBJ2-3; D uncertain. Trimming shortened V by 4 bases and J by 4 bases, and 6 bases separated the two germline ends. Germline V CDR1 and CDR2: ENHRY, SYGVKD. This CDR3 contains 12 residues. This CDR3 is CAISAGADTQYF. CDR3 nucleotide sequence: TGTGCCATCAGTGCAGGTGCAGATACGCAGTATTTT.

V is TRBV6-1 and J is TRBJ2-5, with 9 bases matching TRBD1. V lost 10 bases to trimming and J lost 5 bases; unmatched junction nucleotides: 8. The germline CDR1 and CDR2 sequences are MNHNS and SASEGT. The CDR3 totals 13 residues. The DNA for the CDR3 is TGTGCCATTGGTGGGACAGGGCTGGAGACCCAGTACTTC. This sequence encodes CAIGGTGLETQYF.

The V gene is TRBV6-1, the J gene TRBJ1-2; D is possibly TRBD1 (5 bases). The CDR3 totals 17 residues. The germline V and J ends were trimmed by 1 base and 3 bases, with 18 bases remaining between them. Germline V gene data show CDR1 as MNHNS and CDR2 as SASEGT. The chain's CDR3 is CASSEVFQGPPYYGYTF. For the CDR3, the DNA is TGTGCCAGCAGTGAAGTTTTCCAGGGCCCTCCTTACTATGGCTACACCTTC.

The chain carries TRBV2 and TRBJ1-5; 9 bases agree with TRBD1. V lost 4 bases to trimming and J lost 1 base; unmatched junction nucleotides: 2. Germline CDR1 reads SNHLY; CDR2 reads FYNNEI. The CDR3 loop spans 15 amino acids. Written as DNA, the CDR3 is TGTGCCAGCAGTGCGGACAGGGGAAGCAATCAGCCCCAGCATTTT. It codes for CASSADRGSNQPQHF.

V usage is TRBV11-2 and J usage is TRBJ2-1, with 11 bases aligning to TRBD1. V shed 5 bases and J 1 base; nucleotides not matched to a gene: 1. Germline V gene lookup returns CDR1 SGHAT and CDR2 FQNNGV. The CDR3 runs to 15 residues. The CDR3: CASSRDRGSYNEQFF. The CDR3 region has the DNA TGTGCCAGCAGCAGGGACAGGGGGTCCTACAATGAGCAGTTCTTC. Supplemented by reference TRBV11-2 and TRBJ2-1, the full variable domain reads EAGVAQSPRYKIIEKRQSVAFWCNPISGHATLYWYQQILGQGPKLLIQFQNNGVVDDSQLPKDRFSAERLKGVDSTLKIQPAKLEDSAVYLCASSRDRGSYNEQFFGPGTRLTVL.

This rearrangement joins TRBV13 to TRBJ2-7, with TRBD1 identical over 8 bases. Trimming removed 5 bases from V and 6 bases from J; junction bases left unmatched: 18. The germline V gene encodes CDR1 PRHDT and CDR2 FYEKMQ (reference sequence). This CDR3 comprises 17 residues. The CDR3 region has the DNA TGTGCCAGCAGCGTCTCACGCCCGAGACAGGGGTTGGCCGAGCAGTACTTC. Protein: CASSVSRPRQGLAEQYF.

This clonotype has a count of ten or more. The chain uses TRBV7-3 and TRBJ2-3, with TRBD2 as a possible D gene (5 bases). Germline CDR1 and CDR2: SGHTA and FQGTGA. Trimming stripped 5 bases from V and 3 bases from J, with 12 bases between. CDR3 length equals 14 residues. In nucleotides, the CDR3 is TGTGCCAGCAGCCCTTTAGCGACGACAGATACGCAGTATTTT. This sequence encodes CASSPLATTDTQYF.

V gene TRBV10-3 combines with J gene TRBJ2-3, with unresolved D. V lost 0 bases and J lost 2, with 6 bases in between. The germline gives CDR1 ENHRY, CDR2 SYGVKD. CDR3 length: 14 amino acids. CDR3: CAISESGTTDTQYF. Here the CDR3 DNA reads TGTGCCATCAGTGAGTCAGGCACCACAGATACGCAGTATTTT.

Comment on this clonotype: A read error is possible here, since a much larger clone lies one base away. The chain uses TRBV4-1 and TRBJ1-4, with D possibly being TRBD1 (5 bases). V was shortened by 2 bases and J by 8 bases, with 15 bases between the two germline ends. CDR1 and CDR2 (germline): MGHRA, YSYEKL. The CDR3 sequence is 15 residues long. CDR3 nucleotide sequence: TGCGCCAGCAGCCAAAGGGGTCAGGCCAAAGAAAAACTGTTTTTT. As protein: CASSQRGQAKEKLFF.

This clonotype was detected only a few times. The chain uses TRBV10-1 and TRBJ2-5; TRBD1 agrees at 12 bases. The CDR3 length is 15 residues. The germline V gene has CDR1 WNHNN and CDR2 SYGVQD (reference sequence). V lost 2 bases to trimming and J lost 5 bases; unmatched junction nucleotides: 3. CDR3 in amino acids: CASSEGTGGSETQYF. The DNA for the CDR3 is TGCGCCAGCAGTGAGGGGACAGGGGGCTCGGAGACCCAGTACTTC.

The V gene is TRBV15, the J gene TRBJ2-1; no firm D call. V was clipped by 1 base and J by 5 bases, with 12 bases between them. The CDR3 sequence is 15 residues long. The germline V gene encodes CDR1 LNHNV and CDR2 YYDKDF (reference sequence). This CDR3 is CATSRGGSSHNEQFF. As DNA, the CDR3 is TGTGCCACCAGCAGAGGAGGTAGTTCTCACAATGAGCAGTTCTTC.

This clonotype showed up just once. The chain employs TRBV20-1 and TRBJ1-1; D remains unclear. With 4 bases removed from V and 1 base from J, the gap between germline ends came to 4 bases. This CDR3 comprises 11 residues. CDR1 is DFQATT, CDR2 SNEGSKA, per germline (reference sequence). In nucleotides, the CDR3 is TGCAGTGCTATGAGGAACACTGAAGCTTTCTTT. It codes for CSAMRNTEAFF.

The V gene is TRBV24-1, the J gene TRBJ2-1; D assignment may be TRBD1 or TRBD2 (5 bases each). V was pared by 5 bases and J by 5 bases, with 12 bases between. Germline CDR1 and CDR2: KGHDR and SFDVKD. CDR3 length: 14 amino acids. The CDR3 nucleotides read TGTGCCACCAGTGGCCGGGACCGAAACAATGAGCAGTTCTTC. Translation: CATSGRDRNNEQFF.

J is TRBJ2-2 and V is TRBV5-4, with 16 bases identical to TRBD2. Germline loops: CDR1 SGHNT, CDR2 YYREEE (reference sequence). The CDR3 is 20 residues long. J lost 5 bases, V lost 0 bases, and 10 bases had no gene match. CDR3 nucleotide sequence: TGTGCCAGCAGCTTGGCCGGGACTAGCGGGAGGGCCGTACGAACCGGGGAGCTGTTTTTT. Translating gives CASSLAGTSGRAVRTGELFF.

This clonotype is a singleton in its sample. Compared with germline, one end of the junction differs, possibly owing to a read error. The J gene is TRBJ2-7, the V gene TRBV29-1, with 7 bases that match TRBD1. The CDR3 covers 13 residues. The V gene's germline CDR1 is SQVTM and CDR2 ANQGSEA. CDR3: CSATGTATYGQYF. DNA for the CDR3: TGCAGCGCTACCGGGACAGCAACCTACGGGCAGTACTTC.

This clonotype was counted many times. CDR3 protein: CASSFSDSLAEAFF. The CDR3 DNA follows: TGCGCCAGCAGCTTTAGTGACAGCCTGGCTGAAGCTTTCTTT. The V call is TRBV5-1, the J call TRBJ1-1, with TRBD1 as a possible D gene (5 bases). This CDR3 has 14 amino acids. The V and J ends lost 2 bases and 6 bases respectively, with 14 bases between them. The germline V gene encodes CDR1 SGHRS and CDR2 YFSETQ.

This clonotype was detected only a few times. This sequence joins TRBV28 and TRBJ2-5, with D unresolved. The CDR3 totals 12 residues. Germline values: CDR1 MDHEN, CDR2 SYDVKM. The V and J ends lost 2 bases and 13 bases respectively, with 14 bases between them. DNA for the CDR3: TGTGCCAGCAGTTTACAGATGGTAGAATTGTACTTC. This encodes CASSLQMVELYF.